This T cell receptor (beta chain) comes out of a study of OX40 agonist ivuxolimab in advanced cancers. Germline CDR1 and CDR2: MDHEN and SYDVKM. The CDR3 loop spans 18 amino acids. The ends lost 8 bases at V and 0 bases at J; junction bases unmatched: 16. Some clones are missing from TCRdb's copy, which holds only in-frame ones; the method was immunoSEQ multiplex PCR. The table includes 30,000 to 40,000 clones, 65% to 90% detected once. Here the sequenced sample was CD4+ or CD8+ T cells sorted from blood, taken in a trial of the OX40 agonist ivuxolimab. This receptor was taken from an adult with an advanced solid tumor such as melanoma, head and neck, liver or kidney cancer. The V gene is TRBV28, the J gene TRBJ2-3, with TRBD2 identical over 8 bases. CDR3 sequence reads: CASPAAGGLHTSTDTQYF. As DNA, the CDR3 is TGTGCCAGCCCTGCGGCGGGGGGACTGCATACTAGCACAGATACGCAGTATTTT.